This T cell receptor beta chain originates from a study of beta chain features in type 1 diabetes. General study points: VDJ junctions in type 1 diabetes patients carried more deletions and fewer insertions. Shortening that was moderate but significant affected the TCRB CDR3s of Type 1 diabetes patients in all four CD4+ subsets. Naive, central memory and regulatory TCRB repertoires appeared more similar among patients than healthy donors.

This clone was detected a few times. As yet, its antigen is unknown. From germline, CDR1 is MNHNY and CDR2 SVGAGI (reference sequence). The CDR3 has 15 amino acids. Between the trimmed V and J ends, which lost 2 bases and 2 bases, there was a span of 10 bases. Expressed TCRB transcripts got sequenced, as all isolated RNA was reverse transcribed. Samples of naive, central memory and regulatory T cells yielded a mean of around 4 million reads. Sequencing used immunoSEQ multiplex PCR; TCRdb keeps in-frame clones, though not all of them. Of 300,000 to 450,000 clones listed, 20% are singletons. The rearrangement uses TRBV6-6 and TRBJ2-1, with D perhaps matching TRBD1 (6 bases). The clonotype was recovered from a woman younger than 35 in good health. Sequencing was carried out using naive CD4+ T cells from blood. The CDR3 reads CASSYQGRTYNEQFF. In DNA form, the CDR3 reads TGTGCCAGCAGTTACCAGGGGCGAACCTACAATGAGCAGTTCTTC.